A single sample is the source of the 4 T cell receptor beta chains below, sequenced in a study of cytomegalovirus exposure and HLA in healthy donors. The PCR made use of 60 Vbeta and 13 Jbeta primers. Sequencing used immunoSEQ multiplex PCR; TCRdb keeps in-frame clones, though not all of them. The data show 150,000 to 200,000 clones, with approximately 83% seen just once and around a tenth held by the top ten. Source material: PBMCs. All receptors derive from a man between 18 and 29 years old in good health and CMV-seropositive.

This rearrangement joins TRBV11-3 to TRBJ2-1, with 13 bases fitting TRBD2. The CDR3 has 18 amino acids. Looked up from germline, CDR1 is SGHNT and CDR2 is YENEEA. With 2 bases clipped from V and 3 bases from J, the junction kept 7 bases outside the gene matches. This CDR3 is CASSLNPTSGGLYNEQFF. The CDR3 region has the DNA TGTGCCAGCAGCTTAAACCCGACTAGCGGGGGGCTCTACAATGAGCAGTTCTTC.

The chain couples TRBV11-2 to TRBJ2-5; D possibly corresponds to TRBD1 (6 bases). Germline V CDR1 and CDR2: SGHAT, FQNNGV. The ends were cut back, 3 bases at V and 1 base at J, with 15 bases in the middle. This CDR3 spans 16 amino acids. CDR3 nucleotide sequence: TGTGCCAGCAGCTTGACCGGGACAAACGTCCAAGAGACCCAGTACTTC. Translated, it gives CASSLTGTNVQETQYF.

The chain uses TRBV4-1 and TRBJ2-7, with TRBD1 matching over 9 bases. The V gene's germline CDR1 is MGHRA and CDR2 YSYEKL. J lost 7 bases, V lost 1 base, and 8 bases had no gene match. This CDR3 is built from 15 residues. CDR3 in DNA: TGCGCCAGCAGCCAAGTTGGGGGACAGGGTTGGGAGCAGTACTTC. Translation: CASSQVGGQGWEQYF.

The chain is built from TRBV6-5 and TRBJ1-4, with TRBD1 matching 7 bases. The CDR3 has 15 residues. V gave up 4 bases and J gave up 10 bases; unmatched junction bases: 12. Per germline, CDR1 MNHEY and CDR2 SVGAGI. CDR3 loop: CASSLGETGFTKLFF. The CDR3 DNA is TGTGCCAGCAGTTTGGGGGAGACAGGGTTCACAAAACTGTTTTTT.